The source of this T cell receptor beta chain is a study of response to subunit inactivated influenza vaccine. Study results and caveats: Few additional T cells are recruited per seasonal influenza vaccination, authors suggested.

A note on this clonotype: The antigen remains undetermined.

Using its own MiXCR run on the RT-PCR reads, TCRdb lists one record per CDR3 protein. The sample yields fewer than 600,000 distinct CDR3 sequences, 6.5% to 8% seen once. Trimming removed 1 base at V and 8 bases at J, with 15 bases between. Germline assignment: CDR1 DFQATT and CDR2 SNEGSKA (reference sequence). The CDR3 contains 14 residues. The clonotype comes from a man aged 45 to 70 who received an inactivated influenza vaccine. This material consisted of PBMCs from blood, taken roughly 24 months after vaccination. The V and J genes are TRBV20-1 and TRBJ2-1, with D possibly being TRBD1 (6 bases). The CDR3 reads CSARAPQGVDEQFF. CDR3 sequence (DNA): TGCAGTGCTAGAGCTCCACAGGGAGTGGATGAGCAGTTCTTC.